This T cell receptor beta chain came from a study of tumor and adjacent non-tumor tissue in lung cancer. Three rounds of nested PCR, following a modified ARM-PCR protocol, produced the TCRbeta library. TCRdb ran MiXCR on the multiplex PCR reads and lists one entry per CDR3 protein. Of 50,000 to 60,000 distinct CDR3 sequences listed, 70% to 80% are singletons. In the case of this clonotype: An end of the junction does not agree with germline; a read error may underlie this.

No cell sorting was done before RNA was extracted from the tissue. The normal lung tissue was taken more than 3 cm from the tumor edge. The sample was distant non-tumor lung tissue. The sequence came from an older woman with non-small cell lung cancer.

The CDR3 DNA reads TGTGCCTGCAGTTTACTGCCTCCTACCTACCCTGAAGCTTTCTTT. This sequence encodes CACSLLPPTYPEAFF. The V call is TRBV28, the J call TRBJ1-1; no clear D gene. The CDR3 spans 15 residues. Germline V gene lookup returns CDR1 MDHEN and CDR2 SYDVKM.